This passage covers 27 T cell receptor beta chains from one sample sequenced in a study of Graves' ophthalmopathy and Graves' hyperthyroidism. RNA transcripts yielded amplified TCR beta CDR3 regions. RT-PCR was first run with HTBI primers, then multiplex PCR in a second round. TCRdb itself ran the multiplex PCR reads through MiXCR, one entry per CDR3 protein. The table lists 1 million to 1.3 million distinct CDR3 sequences, roughly two fifths of them singletons. The sample comprised peripheral blood or thyroid tissue (not recorded which). The source is an adult man with Graves' hyperthyroidism.

The chain is built from TRBV12-3 or TRBV12-4 and TRBJ1-2; D is uncertain. V lost 5 bases, J lost 7 bases, and 11 bases lay in between. The CDR3 extends over 12 amino acids. The CDR3 DNA sequence: TGTGCCAGCAGTCCCTCGTTTCTTGGCTACACCTTC. Translation: CASSPSFLGYTF.

This clonotype was found a few times. The chain has TRBV7-9 and TRBJ2-2; a possible D gene is TRBD2 (5 bases). The CDR3 length is 19 residues. The ends were cut back, 2 bases at V and 4 bases at J, with 23 bases in the middle. Germline V gene lookup returns CDR1 SEHNR and CDR2 FQNEAQ (reference sequence). DNA for the CDR3: TGTGCCAGCAGCTTACGGCGGGCCGTCGCCAGGTGGATCACCGGGGAGCTGTTTTTT. Protein: CASSLRRAVARWITGELFF.

J is TRBJ2-7 and V is TRBV4-1, with 8 bases matching TRBD2. This CDR3 spans 15 amino acids. With V trimmed by 4 bases and J by 1 base, 6 bases remained unmatched. Germline V gene data show CDR1 as MGHRA and CDR2 as YSYEKL. For the CDR3, the DNA is TGCGCCAGCAGCCTTTCGAGCGGGGGTTCCTACGAGCAGTACTTC. Translating it yields CASSLSSGGSYEQYF.

Comment on this clonotype: A much bigger clone sits one base away, suggesting this may be a read error. V is TRBV19 and J is TRBJ2-2, with unresolved D. Between the trimmed V and J ends, which lost 10 bases and 3 bases, there was a span of 6 bases. Germline CDR1 reads LNHDA; CDR2 reads SQIVND (reference sequence). The CDR3 sequence is 11 residues long. The CDR3 bases are TGTGCCAATTGGTACACCGGGGAGCTGTTTTTT. Translation gives CANWYTGELFF. Complete variable domain (other parts from reference TRBV19 and TRBJ2-2): DGGITQSPKYLFRKEGQNVTLSCEQNLNHDAMYWYRQDPGQGLRLIYYSQIVNDFQKGDIAEGYSVSREKKESFPLTVTSAQKNPTAFYLCANWYTGELFFGEGSRLTVL.

The CDR3 DNA sequence: TGTGCCAGCAGCCAAGATAGGCCTAGCGGGGGTTCAGAGACCCAGTACTTC. Its translation is CASSQDRPSGGSETQYF. V and J are TRBV2 and TRBJ2-5; 10 nucleotides match TRBD2. The CDR3 extends over 17 amino acids. Germline V gene lookup returns CDR1 SNHLY and CDR2 FYNNEI. V gave up 6 bases and J gave up 4 bases; unmatched junction bases: 14.

Concerning this clonotype: As the CDR3 is not closed by the conserved phenylalanine or tryptophan, this likely results from a read error. This sequence joins TRBV6-5 and TRBJ1-4; D may be TRBD1 (6 bases). Looked up from germline, CDR1 is MNHEY and CDR2 is SVGAGI. This CDR3 region has 13 residues. DNA of the CDR3: TGTGCCATCAGTCGTGGACAGACTGAAAAACTGTTTCTT. The encoded protein is CAISRGQTEKLFL.

This clonotype was seen at least ten times. The chain has TRBV29-1 and TRBJ2-5, with D unclear. Trimming shortened V by 4 bases and J by 6 bases, and 6 bases separated the two germline ends. The CDR3 extends over 10 amino acids. CDR1 is SQVTM, CDR2 ANQGSEA, per germline. Written as DNA, the CDR3 is TGCAGCGTTGGGGTGAAGACCCAGTACTTC. This sequence encodes CSVGVKTQYF.

Note on this clonotype: This sequence may be a read error, since a much larger clone differs from it by one base. The V call is TRBV7-9, the J call TRBJ1-1; the D gene is possibly TRBD1 (5 bases). CDR3 length: 15 amino acids. Germline V gene sequence: CDR1 SEHNR, CDR2 FQNEAQ (reference sequence). Trimming removed 5 bases from V and 3 bases from J, with 16 bases in between. The CDR3 sequence: CASSTISGGHTEAFF. Written as DNA, the CDR3 is TGTGCCAGCAGCACAATCAGTGGGGGACACACTGAAGCTTTCTTT. Combining the CDR3 with reference TRBV7-9 and TRBJ1-1 gives the whole variable domain DTGVSQNPRHKITKRGQNVTFRCDPISEHNRLYWYRQTLGQGPEFLTYFQNEAQLEKSRLLSDRFSAERPKGSFSTLEIQRTEQGDSAMYLCASSTISGGHTEAFFGQGTRLTVV.

This clonotype has only a few counts. The V gene is TRBV12-3 or TRBV12-4, the J gene TRBJ1-1, with TRBD1 matching 7 bases. With 7 bases clipped from V and 4 bases from J, the junction kept 9 bases outside the gene matches. The CDR3 sequence is 14 residues long. Here the CDR3 DNA reads TGTGCCAGCACCCGAGGGGGCCTCGGCACTGAAGCTTTCTTT. Translated, it gives CASTRGGLGTEAFF.

In regard to this clonotype: With a much larger clone just one base away, this may be a read error. The chain joins TRBV5-1 to TRBJ2-7; 12 bases match TRBD1. This CDR3 region has 14 residues. In germline, CDR1 is SGHRS, CDR2 YFSETQ. CDR3 in amino acids: CASSTGTGGSELYF. For the CDR3, the DNA is TGCGCCAGCAGCACGGGGACAGGGGGCAGCGAGCTGTACTTC.

In this sample, this clonotype turned up many times. The chain joins TRBV19 to TRBJ1-1; D is possibly TRBD1 (5 bases). The CDR3 totals 14 residues. The germline gives CDR1 LNHDA, CDR2 SQIVND (reference sequence). V lost 7 bases and J lost 5, with 17 bases in between. CDR3 in amino acids: CASTTSGGRTEAFF. In DNA, the CDR3 is TGTGCCAGTACCACAAGCGGGGGTAGGACTGAAGCTTTCTTT.

Concerning this clonotype: Without the conserved terminal phenylalanine or tryptophan, this CDR3 likely stems from a read error. The DNA is left out, because the CDR3 cannot be placed on it with certainty; the CDR3 is given as TCRdb lists it. The chain recombines TRBV2 with TRBJ1-2; TRBD1, as called in the table, went unchecked against the DNA. CDR1 and CDR2 from the germline V gene are SNHLY and FYNNEI. The CDR3 region is 16 residues in length, termini included. CDR3 in amino acids: CASSDVGQGASMATQS.

The chain carries TRBV10-2 and TRBJ1-2; no definite D call. The CDR3 consists of 12 residues. Trimming left V 3 bases short and J 5 bases short, with 7 bases between. The V gene's germline CDR1 is WSHSY and CDR2 SAAADI. The CDR3 coding sequence is TGCGCCAGCAGTGAACAAGAGTATGGCTACACCTTC. As protein: CASSEQEYGYTF.

This clonotype was seen at least ten times. The chain links TRBV5-1 to TRBJ1-1; D is ambiguous. The CDR3 is made up of 14 amino acids. Per germline, CDR1 SGHRS and CDR2 YFSETQ. V was shortened by 0 bases and J by 4 bases, with 10 bases between the two germline ends. Here the CDR3 reads CASSLGSVPTEAFF. In DNA form, the CDR3 reads TGCGCCAGCAGCTTGGGCTCCGTTCCCACTGAAGCTTTCTTT.

This clonotype was seen at least ten times. The genes are TRBV4-2 and TRBJ2-5, with D possibly called TRBD1 or TRBD2 (5 bases each). The V gene's germline CDR1 is LGHNA and CDR2 YNFKEQ. Trimming stripped 4 bases from V and 1 base from J, with 13 bases between. This CDR3 spans 15 amino acids. CDR3 coding DNA: TGTGCCAGCAGCCCTTTCGGGGCGGCCCAAGAGACCCAGTACTTC. Protein: CASSPFGAAQETQYF.

This CDR3 reads CASSATPLAGANTGELFF. The CDR3 DNA follows: TGTGCCAGCAGCGCAACCCCGCTAGCGGGGGCGAACACCGGGGAGCTGTTTTTT. The chain has TRBV10-3 and TRBJ2-2, with 10 bases aligning to TRBD2. The CDR3 is made up of 18 amino acids. The V gene's germline CDR1 is ENHRY and CDR2 SYGVKD. J was trimmed by 0 bases and V by 10 bases; bases with no gene match: 14.

This clonotype was picked up many times. Sequence at one end of the junction differs from germline and may be a read error. In DNA, the CDR3 is TGTGCCAGCAGCTCGGGACTGCACCTGAACTTC. Translating it yields CASSSGLHLNF. The rearrangement joins TRBV2 to TRBJ2-7; perhaps TRBD2 as D (6 bases). CDR1 is SNHLY, CDR2 FYNNEI, per germline. This CDR3 comprises 11 residues.

With regard to this clonotype: An end of the junction does not agree with germline; a read error may underlie this. The chain uses TRBV25-1 and TRBJ2-2; D gene ambiguous. This CDR3 comprises 13 residues. The germline gives CDR1 MGHDK, CDR2 SYGVNS. CDR3: CASSVMNTGELFF. DNA for the CDR3: TGTGCCAGCAGTGTAATGAACACTGGGGAGCTGTTTTTT.

This clonotype was picked up a small number of times. This chain links TRBV7-2 with TRBJ2-7; maybe TRBD1 (6 bases). V lost 5 bases, J lost 0 bases, and 17 bases lay in between. The CDR3 covers 16 residues. Per germline, CDR1 SGHTA and CDR2 FQGNSA. CDR3 region: CASSAYRVSGSYEQYF. CDR3 DNA: TGTGCCAGCAGCGCCTACAGGGTGAGCGGCTCCTACGAGCAGTACTTC.

This clonotype has a count of ten or more. V gene TRBV7-9 combines with J gene TRBJ2-5; unclear D gene. V lost 5 bases and J 1 base, leaving 5 bases between the germline ends. The CDR3 extends over 12 amino acids. Germline V CDR1 and CDR2: SEHNR, FQNEAQ (reference sequence). The CDR3 sequence is CASSITQETQYF. CDR3 bases: TGTGCCAGCAGCATTACCCAAGAGACCCAGTACTTC.

As to this clonotype: Mismatch with germline at one junction end may stem from a read error. V is TRBV29-1 and J is TRBJ2-7, with a possible D match to TRBD1 (6 bases). The CDR3 runs to 14 residues. The germline CDR1 and CDR2 sequences are SQVTM and ANQGSEA. The DNA of the CDR3 is TGTGCCAGCAGTTGGGCCCACAGGGACTACGAGCAGTACTTC. As protein: CASSWAHRDYEQYF.

The chain carries TRBV10-3 and TRBJ1-6, with D possibly TRBD1 on 6 matching bases. Deletions cut 2 bases from V and 17 bases from J, with 16 bases between. CDR3 length: 13 residues. Germline CDR1 ENHRY, CDR2 SYGVKD. CDR3 DNA sequence: TGTGCCATCAGTGAGACCGACAGGCCGGGCATCCACTTT. Protein sequence: CAISETDRPGIHF.

About this clonotype: This may be a read error, as it is one base from a much larger clone. The chain carries TRBV6-1 and TRBJ1-3; no reliable D call. The CDR3 runs 14 residues. CDR1 is MNHNS and CDR2 is SASEGT in the germline V gene. CDR3 in amino acids: CASRSTASGNTTYF. CDR3 nucleotides: TGTGCCAGCAGGTCGACGGCCTCTGGAAACACCACATATTTT.

This clonotype came up many times. The rearrangement joins TRBV11-2 to TRBJ1-6; tentatively, D is TRBD1 (5 bases). V lost 1 base, J lost 9 bases, and 13 bases lay in between. Germline V gene data show CDR1 as SGHAT and CDR2 as FQNNGV. CDR3 length: 15 amino acids. The CDR3 region has the DNA TGTGCCAGCAGCTTAGGCGGCAGGGCTATTTCACCCCTCCACTTT. Its translation is CASSLGGRAISPLHF.

This clonotype appeared many times. The V gene is TRBV5-4, the J gene TRBJ2-7; 9 nucleotides align to TRBD1. This CDR3 is built from 15 residues. V was pared by 4 bases and J by 3 bases, with 8 bases of the junction left unmatched. Looked up from germline, CDR1 is SGHNT and CDR2 is YYREEE (reference sequence). The CDR3: CASSRRRDRDYEQYF. The CDR3 DNA sequence: TGTGCCAGCAGCCGTCGCCGGGACAGGGACTACGAGCAGTACTTC.

J is TRBJ1-2 and V is TRBV7-9; TRBD1 is a possible D gene (6 bases). The germline CDR1 and CDR2 sequences are SEHNR and FQNEAQ (reference sequence). V was pared by 5 bases and J by 5 bases, with 18 bases between. This CDR3 spans 15 amino acids. CDR3 bases: TGTGCCAGCAGCAGACCAGACAGGCCTTATTATGGCTACACCTTC. Protein product: CASSRPDRPYYGYTF.

The table lists this clonotype with many counts. The chain employs TRBV4-3 and TRBJ1-1; D is unclear. V was trimmed by 3 bases and J by 2 bases, leaving 10 bases between them. The CDR3 covers 14 residues. In germline, CDR1 is LGHNA, CDR2 YSLEER. The CDR3 coding sequence is TGCGCCAGCAGCCACCTTCAGGAAAACACTGAAGCTTTCTTT. Its translation is CASSHLQENTEAFF.